The clone carrying this T cell receptor (beta chain) was seen only a few times. Its antigen is not identified. These data belong to a study of vaccination and CD4 T cells after COVID-19. For the study at large: Cells were stimulated with overlapping spike peptide pools from SARS-CoV-2, HCoV-NL63, HCoV-OC43 and HCoV-229E.

The sample's treatment: approximately nine-day PBMC culture with coronavirus spike peptide pools or control peptides (ViraFEST assay). Trimming shortened V by 1 base and J by 0 bases, and 18 bases separated the two germline ends. The CDR3 is made up of 18 amino acids. CDR1 is SGHTA and CDR2 is FQGNSA in the germline V gene. The assay that was used to sequence DNA from cultured CD4+ T cells was the Oncomine TCR Beta short-read assay. TCRdb reanalysed the PCR reads using MiXCR and keeps one entry per CDR3 protein. Found here are 8,500 to 9,000 distinct CDR3 sequences, around 60% of them singletons; the top ten hold 15% to 18%. Broader study findings: The median number of SARS-CoV-2-reactive clonotypes increased from roughly 22 to 38, a change that did not reach significance.

The chain couples TRBV7-2 to TRBJ2-5; the D gene is possibly TRBD2 (7 bases). The origin of this receptor is a human donor with COVID-19. Sequenced here: cultured CD4+ T cells from blood, sampled after SARS-CoV-2 vaccination. The CDR3 DNA sequence: TGTGCCAGCAGCTTAGGGCAGGTGCGGGGGCCTTACCAAGAGACCCAGTACTTC. Protein product: CASSLGQVRGPYQETQYF.